Below, 15 T cell receptor beta chains from the same sample are listed, as sequenced in a study of T cell responses to AZD1222 COVID-19 vaccine. Assay: immunoSEQ multiplex PCR; the TCRdb copy retains only in-frame clones and omits some. The table lists 120,000 or so clones, about 86% of them singletons. The source material was peripheral blood, sampled 28 days after the second AZD1222 dose. The source is an adult who received the AZD1222 COVID-19 vaccine.

The chain combines TRBV6-5 with TRBJ1-1; D gene uncertain. Trimming took 2 bases from V and 4 from J, leaving 5 bases between them. The germline gives CDR1 MNHEY, CDR2 SVGAGI. This CDR3 has 12 amino acids. CDR3 region: CASSYAGTEAFF. The CDR3 nucleotides are TGTGCCAGCAGTTACGCGGGCACTGAAGCTTTCTTT.

This rearrangement joins TRBV6-5 to TRBJ1-4, with D hard to call. CDR1 and CDR2 (germline): MNHEY, SVGAGI. The V end lost 5 bases, the J end lost 3 bases, and 10 bases lay between the germline ends. The CDR3 runs 14 residues. The CDR3, as DNA: TGTGCCAGCAGTCGGTCACCGGCTAATGAAAAACTGTTTTTT. This encodes CASSRSPANEKLFF.

The chain recombines TRBV4-3 with TRBJ1-2; no reliable D call. Germline-derived CDR1 and CDR2 are LGHNA and YSLEER. The CDR3 length is 16 residues. V was trimmed by 4 bases and J by 3 bases, leaving 18 bases between them. The CDR3 reads CASSPTRPPGYYGYTF. The DNA for the CDR3 is TGCGCCAGCAGCCCCACCCGGCCCCCCGGGTACTATGGCTACACCTTC.

This rearrangement joins TRBV6-1 to TRBJ2-3; unclear D gene. This CDR3 comprises 14 residues. V gave up 0 bases and J gave up 2 bases, with 6 bases separating them. CDR1 and CDR2 from the germline V gene are MNHNS and SASEGT. The CDR3 region has the DNA TGTGCCAGCAGTGAAGCGTGGAACACAGATACGCAGTATTTT. Protein product: CASSEAWNTDTQYF.

The chain recombines TRBV6-2 or TRBV6-3 with TRBJ2-3; D remains unclear. Germline loops: CDR1 MNHEY, CDR2 SVGEGT. This CDR3 contains 18 residues. V was cut by 0 bases and J by 2 bases, with 18 bases left in between. Here the CDR3 reads CASSYSKYKGTSTDTQYF. CDR3 nucleotides: TGTGCCAGCAGTTACTCGAAGTATAAGGGCACTTCCACAGATACGCAGTATTTT.

The rearrangement uses TRBV29-1 and TRBJ2-1; D is possibly TRBD1 or TRBD2 (5 bases each). CDR1 SQVTM and CDR2 ANQGSEA come from the germline V gene. V gave up 7 bases and J gave up 0 bases, with 13 bases separating them. The length of the CDR3 is 14 residues. CDR3 nucleotides: TGCAGCGGGTCGGACACTAGCTCCTACAATGAGCAGTTCTTC. Amino acid sequence: CSGSDTSSYNEQFF.

This chain links TRBV3-1 (or the pseudogene TRBV3-2) with TRBJ1-2, with unresolved D. The CDR3 has 16 residues. Germline-derived CDR1 and CDR2 are LGHDT and YNNKEL (reference sequence). Deletions cut 0 bases from V and 2 bases from J, with 13 bases between. CDR3 coding DNA: TGTGCCAGCAGCCAAGATCCCTACACCACAAACTATGGCTACACCTTC. Translated: CASSQDPYTTNYGYTF.

Notes on this clone: The junction does not match germline at one end; this may be a read error. This chain connects TRBV9 to TRBJ1-2; D is perhaps TRBD1 (6 bases). Germline CDR1 SGDLS, CDR2 YYNGEE. This CDR3 region has 15 residues. CDR3 region: CAGSAAGQSFSGYTF. The CDR3 DNA sequence: TGTGCCGGCAGCGCGGCAGGACAGTCTTTTTCTGGCTACACCTTC.

The chain couples TRBV2 to TRBJ1-5; TRBD1 aligns across 7 bases. The length of the CDR3 is 15 residues. The J segment lost 2 bases and the V segment lost 3 bases, leaving 4 bases of the junction unmatched. Looked up from germline, CDR1 is SNHLY and CDR2 is FYNNEI. The chain's CDR3 is CASSDQGVGNQPQHF. In DNA form, the CDR3 reads TGTGCCAGCAGTGATCAGGGGGTAGGCAATCAGCCCCAGCATTTT.

The J gene is TRBJ2-4, the V gene TRBV2, with D perhaps TRBD2 (6 bases). CDR3 length equals 15 residues. Trimming removed 7 bases from V and 0 bases from J, with 13 bases in between. Germline lookup yields CDR1 SNHLY and CDR2 FYNNEI. CDR3 sequence (DNA): TGTGCCAGCAAACTTGCGGGACTAGCCAAAAACATTCAGTACTTC. It is translated as CASKLAGLAKNIQYF.

The chain combines TRBV7-9 with TRBJ1-6, with D maybe TRBD1 (5 bases). CDR1 and CDR2 from the germline V gene are SEHNR and FQNEAQ (reference sequence). V lost 3 bases, J lost 0 bases, and 12 bases lay in between. This CDR3 has 17 residues. CDR3: CASSLDNPFSYNSPLHF. Written as DNA, the CDR3 is TGTGCCAGCAGCTTGGACAACCCATTCTCCTATAATTCACCCCTCCACTTT.

The rearrangement links TRBV7-9 to TRBJ2-1; 7 bases agree with TRBD2. Trimming cost V 4 bases and J 5 bases; bases outside gene matches: 14. The CDR3 contains 17 residues. Germline values: CDR1 SEHNR, CDR2 FQNEAQ (reference sequence). This CDR3 is CASSSSLSAGTDNEQFF. The DNA of the CDR3 is TGTGCCAGCAGCTCTTCACTATCAGCGGGGACCGACAATGAGCAGTTCTTC. Variable domain in full (rest from reference TRBV7-9 and TRBJ2-1): DTGVSQNPRHKITKRGQNVTFRCDPISEHNRLYWYRQTLGQGPEFLTYFQNEAQLEKSRLLSDRFSAERPKGSFSTLEIQRTEQGDSAMYLCASSSSLSAGTDNEQFFGPGTRLTVL.

This clone came up a few times. The chain has TRBV6-1 and TRBJ1-1; the D is unclear. V lost 2 bases and J lost 1, with 5 bases in between. Per the germline V gene, CDR1 is MNHNS and CDR2 is SASEGT. The CDR3 has 13 residues. The DNA of the CDR3 is TGTGCCAGCAGTGAAACGGAGAACACTGAAGCTTTCTTT. Protein product: CASSETENTEAFF.

The rearrangement joins TRBV11-1 to TRBJ2-4; D perhaps matches TRBD1 (5 bases). The germline V gene encodes CDR1 SGHAT and CDR2 FQDESV (reference sequence). Trimming stripped 4 bases from V and 9 bases from J, with 10 bases between. This CDR3 has 12 amino acids. CDR3 coding DNA: TGTGCCAGCAGCTCAGACAGAGGCATTCAGTACTTC. As protein: CASSSDRGIQYF.

The rearrangement joins TRBV7-6 to TRBJ2-3; tentatively, D is TRBD1 (6 bases). The germline V gene has CDR1 SGHVS and CDR2 FNYEAQ. The CDR3 loop spans 15 amino acids. The ends were cut back, 4 bases at V and 4 bases at J, with 15 bases in the middle. CDR3 region: CASSSNPGDPDTQYF. The CDR3, as DNA: TGTGCCAGCAGCTCAAACCCAGGGGACCCAGATACGCAGTATTTT.